This T cell receptor (beta chain) appears in the sequencing data of a study of T cells expressing NK-cell markers. Across the whole study: Repertoires of TCR beta were obtained from T cells sorted as CD3+CD56+NKG2C+, CD3+CD56+NKG2C- and CD3+CD56-NKG2C+. Study findings and constraints: Similarly, these clonotypes led the CD3+CD56-NKG2C+ fraction as well in a few donors.

TCR beta cDNA was generated via 5'RACE template switching incorporating UMIs. One entry per CDR3 protein, without DNA, is what TCRdb gives after re-calling the 5' RACE reads. Here the sample table reports 160,000 or so distinct CDR3 sequences. There are 17 residues in the CDR3. The V gene's germline CDR1 is SGHRS and CDR2 YFSETQ. Concerning this clonotype: Its target is not known.

The sample comprised blood T cells: a sorted CD56 or NKG2C T cell subset, CD4+ or CD8+ T cells, or bulk PBMC T cells (not recorded which). This clonotype originated in a woman between 18 and 69 years old in good health. The genes are TRBV5-1 and TRBJ1-1; as DNA is missing, the TRBD1 call by TCRdb cannot be tested. This CDR3 is CASSLAVSGGSNTEAFF.